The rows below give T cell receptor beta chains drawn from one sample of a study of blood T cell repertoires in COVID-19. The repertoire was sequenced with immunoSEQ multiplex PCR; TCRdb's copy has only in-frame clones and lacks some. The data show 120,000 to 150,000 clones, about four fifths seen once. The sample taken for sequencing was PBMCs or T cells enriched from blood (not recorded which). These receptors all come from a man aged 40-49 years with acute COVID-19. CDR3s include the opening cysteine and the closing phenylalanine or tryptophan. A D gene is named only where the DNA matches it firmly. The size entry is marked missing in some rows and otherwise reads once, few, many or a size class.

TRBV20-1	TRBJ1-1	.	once	CSAGGAFF	TGCAGTGCGGGAGGAGCTTTCTTT
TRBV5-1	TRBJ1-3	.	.	CASSLDSLGPGNTIYF	TGCGCCAGCAGCTTGGACAGCCTCGGCCCTGGAAACACCATATATTTT
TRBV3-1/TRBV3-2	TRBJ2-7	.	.	CASSPGQYYEQYF	TGTGCCAGCAGCCCGGGACAATACTACGAGCAGTACTTC
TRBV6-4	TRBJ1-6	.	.	CASSDGQNPNSPLHF	TGTGCCAGCAGTGACGGACAGAATCCTAATTCACCCCTCCACTTT
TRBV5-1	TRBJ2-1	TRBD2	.	CASSSGLAGDNEQFF	TGCGCCAGCAGCTCAGGACTAGCGGGAGATAATGAGCAGTTCTTC
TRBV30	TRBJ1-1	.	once	CAWTKGRRENTEAFF	TGTGCCTGGACCAAGGGACGGAGGGAGAACACTGAAGCTTTCTTT
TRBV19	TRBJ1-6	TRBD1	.	CASNTGQYNSPLHF	TGTGCCAGTAACACGGGACAGTATAATTCACCCCTCCACTTT
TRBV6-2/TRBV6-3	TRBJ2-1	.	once	CASSAHRGRSSYNEQFF	TGTGCCAGCAGCGCCCACCGGGGTAGGAGCTCCTACAATGAGCAGTTCTTC
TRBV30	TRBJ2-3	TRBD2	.	CAWSVLAGVDTQYF	TGTGCCTGGAGTGTATTGGCGGGAGTGGATACGCAGTATTTT
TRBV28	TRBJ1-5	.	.	CASFFSGGQPQHF	TGTGCCAGCTTCTTTTCCGGGGGTCAGCCCCAGCATTTT
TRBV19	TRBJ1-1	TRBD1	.	CASSVRGFIDTEAFF	TGTGCCAGTAGTGTCAGGGGGTTTATCGACACTGAAGCTTTCTTT
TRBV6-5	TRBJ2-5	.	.	CASSLSRVGGETQYF	TGTGCCAGCAGCCTCTCTCGAGTGGGGGGAGAGACCCAGTACTTC
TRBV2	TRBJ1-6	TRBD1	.	CASRSQGQPNSPLHF	TGTGCCAGCCGCAGCCAGGGACAGCCAAATTCACCCCTCCACTTT
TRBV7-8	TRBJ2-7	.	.	CASSFRSSSSYEQYF	TGTGCCAGCAGCTTTAGGAGCAGTAGCTCCTACGAGCAGTACTTC
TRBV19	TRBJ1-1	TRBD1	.	CASSLDRGRYTEAFF	TGTGCCAGTAGTCTCGACAGGGGGCGGTATACTGAAGCTTTCTTT
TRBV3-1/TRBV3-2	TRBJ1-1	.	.	CASSQGSGTSNTEAFF	TGTGCCAGCAGCCAAGGATCCGGGACATCGAACACTGAAGCTTTCTTT
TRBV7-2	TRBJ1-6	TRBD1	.	CASSLVGTGINSPLHF	TGTGCCAGCAGCTTAGTAGGGACAGGGATCAATTCACCCCTCCACTTT
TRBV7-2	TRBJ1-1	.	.	CASSQLQENTEAFF	TGTGCCAGCAGCCAACTCCAGGAGAACACTGAAGCTTTCTTT
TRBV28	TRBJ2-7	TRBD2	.	CASSLRGLATSLVDF	TGTGCCAGCAGTTTAAGGGGACTAGCGACAAGCCTAGTCGACTTC
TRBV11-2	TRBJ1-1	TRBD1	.	CASSQDRDTEAFF	TGTGCCAGCAGCCAGGACAGGGACACTGAAGCTTTCTTT
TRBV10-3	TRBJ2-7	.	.	CAISESKGAYEQYF	TGTGCCATCAGTGAGTCGAAGGGGGCCTACGAGCAGTACTTC
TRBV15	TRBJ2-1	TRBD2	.	CATSRGRTSGRVDNEQFF	TGTGCCACCAGCAGAGGACGGACTAGCGGGCGGGTCGACAATGAGCAGTTCTTC
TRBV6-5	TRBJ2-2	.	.	CATSQTGELFF	TGTGCCACCAGTCAGACCGGGGAGCTGTTTTTT
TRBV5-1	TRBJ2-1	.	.	CASSVLGGENLGDEQFF	TGCGCCAGCAGCGTCCTCGGAGGAGAAAACCTCGGCGATGAGCAGTTCTTC
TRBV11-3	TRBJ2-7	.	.	CASITGRGIPRMQQYF	TGTGCCAGCATCACCGGTCGGGGAATCCCTCGAATGCAGCAGTACTTC
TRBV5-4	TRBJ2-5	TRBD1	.	CASSLDPTGTGATQYF	TGTGCCAGCAGCTTGGATCCAACCGGGACAGGGGCGACCCAGTACTTC
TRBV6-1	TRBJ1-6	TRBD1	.	CASSEFRTGDSPLHF	TGTGCCAGCAGTGAATTTAGGACAGGGGACTCACCCCTCCACTTT
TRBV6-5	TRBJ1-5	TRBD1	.	CASIFGTGVTQPQHF	TGTGCCAGCATCTTCGGGACAGGGGTAACTCAGCCCCAGCATTTT
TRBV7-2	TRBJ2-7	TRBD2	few	CASSPLAGTSYEQYF	TGTGCCAGCAGCCCCTTAGCGGGAACCTCCTACGAGCAGTACTTC
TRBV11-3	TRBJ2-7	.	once	CASSLSGADLYEQYF	TGTGCCAGCAGCTTAAGTGGGGCAGACCTCTACGAGCAGTACTTC
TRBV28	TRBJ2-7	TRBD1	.	CASSSPGTGVNEQYF	TGTGCCAGCAGCTCCCCCGGGACAGGGGTCAACGAGCAGTACTTC
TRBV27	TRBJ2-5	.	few	CASKNSPDSPSQETQYF	TGTGCCAGCAAAAACTCCCCGGACAGCCCGTCCCAAGAGACCCAGTACTTC
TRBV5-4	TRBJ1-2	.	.	CASSSKLDSVYGYTF	TGTGCCAGCAGCTCCAAACTGGACAGTGTCTATGGCTACACCTTC
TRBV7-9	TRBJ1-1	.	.	CASIQGTGDTEAFF	TGTGCCAGCATCCAAGGAACGGGGGACACTGAAGCTTTCTTT
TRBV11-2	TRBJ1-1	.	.	CATRRSMNTEAFF	TGTGCCACCAGACGGTCCATGAACACTGAAGCTTTCTTT
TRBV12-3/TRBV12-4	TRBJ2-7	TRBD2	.	CASRAGRNYEQYF	TGTGCCAGCAGGGCCGGGAGGAACTACGAGCAGTACTTC
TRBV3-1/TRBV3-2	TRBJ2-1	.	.	CASSPRDNSYNEQFF	TGTGCCAGCAGCCCTCGGGACAACTCCTACAATGAGCAGTTCTTC
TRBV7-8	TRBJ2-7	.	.	CASSLAPGREQYF	TGTGCCAGCAGCTTAGCCCCAGGGAGGGAGCAGTACTTC
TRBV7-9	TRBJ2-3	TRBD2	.	CASSPEREREDTQYF	TGTGCCAGCAGCCCTGAGCGGGAGCGGGAAGATACGCAGTATTTT
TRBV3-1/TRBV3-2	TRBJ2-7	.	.	CASSQAPRGGIEQYF	TGTGCCAGCAGCCAAGCACCTCGAGGGGGAATCGAGCAGTACTTC
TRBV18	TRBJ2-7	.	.	CASSPSSRDGYEQYF	TGTGCCAGCTCACCTAGCTCCCGAGACGGGTACGAGCAGTACTTC
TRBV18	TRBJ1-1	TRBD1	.	CASSPGTDVEAFF	TGTGCCAGCTCACCGGGGACAGACGTTGAAGCTTTCTTT
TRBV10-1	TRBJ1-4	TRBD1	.	CATWLGGTGSDEKLFF	TGCGCCACCTGGCTCGGTGGGACAGGGTCTGATGAAAAACTGTTTTTT
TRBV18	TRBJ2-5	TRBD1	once	CASSPGTGEGETQYF	TGTGCCAGCTCACCGGGGACAGGGGAAGGGGAGACCCAGTACTTC
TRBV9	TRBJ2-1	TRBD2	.	CASSVATSGGNEQFF	TGTGCCAGCAGCGTAGCCACTAGCGGGGGCAATGAGCAGTTCTTC
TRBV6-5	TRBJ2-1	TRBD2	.	CASTNGGGEQFF	TGTGCCAGCACTAACGGGGGGGGTGAGCAGTTCTTC
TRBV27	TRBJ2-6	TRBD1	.	CASSLRTGGNSGANVLTF	TGTGCCAGCAGTCTCCGGACAGGGGGCAACTCTGGGGCCAACGTCCTGACTTTC